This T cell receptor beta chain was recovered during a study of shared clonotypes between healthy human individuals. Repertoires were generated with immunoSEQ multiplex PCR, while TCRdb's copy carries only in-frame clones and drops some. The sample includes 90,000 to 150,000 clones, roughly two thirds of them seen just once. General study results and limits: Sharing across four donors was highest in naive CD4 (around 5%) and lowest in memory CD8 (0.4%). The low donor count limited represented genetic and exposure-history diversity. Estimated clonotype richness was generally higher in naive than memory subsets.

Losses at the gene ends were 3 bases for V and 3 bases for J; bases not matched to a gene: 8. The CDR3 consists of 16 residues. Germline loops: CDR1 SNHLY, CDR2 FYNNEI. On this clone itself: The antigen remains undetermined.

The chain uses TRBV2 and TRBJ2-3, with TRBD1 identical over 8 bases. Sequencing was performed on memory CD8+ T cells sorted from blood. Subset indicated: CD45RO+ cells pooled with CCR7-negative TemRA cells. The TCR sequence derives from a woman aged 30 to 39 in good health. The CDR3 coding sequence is TGTGCCAGCAGTGACCGAGACAGGGGAGTGACAGATACGCAGTATTTT. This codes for CASSDRDRGVTDTQYF.